This T cell receptor (beta chain) was recovered during a study of cytomegalovirus exposure and HLA in healthy donors. Study at large: Early released data comprised 80 million or so unique TCRs from HLA-typed donors. Study-wide results and caveats: What was likely a sequencing artifact was a cluster of highly shared sequence variants. Altogether, 160 or so TCR beta chains were recorded as cytomegalovirus-associated. Several of the most significant clusters were apparently associated with common viral pathogens in a later analysis.

About this clone: Its antigen is as yet unknown.

Primers for the PCR totalled 60 Vbeta and 13 Jbeta. Clones were read by immunoSEQ multiplex PCR, and TCRdb kept only the in-frame ones, dropping some. The table shows 150,000 to 200,000 clones, with 75% to 85% occurring only once. Germline V gene sequence: CDR1 MNHNY, CDR2 SVGAGI (reference sequence). The CDR3 has 14 residues. V shed 6 bases and J 5 bases; nucleotides not matched to a gene: 8. The receptor's source is a woman aged 18 to 35 in good health and CMV-seropositive. The rearrangement links TRBV6-6 to TRBJ2-5; 8 bases map to TRBD1. Input material: PBMCs. CDR3 residues: CASRTRTGMETQYF. The CDR3 nucleotides read TGTGCCAGCAGGACTAGGACAGGGATGGAGACCCAGTACTTC.